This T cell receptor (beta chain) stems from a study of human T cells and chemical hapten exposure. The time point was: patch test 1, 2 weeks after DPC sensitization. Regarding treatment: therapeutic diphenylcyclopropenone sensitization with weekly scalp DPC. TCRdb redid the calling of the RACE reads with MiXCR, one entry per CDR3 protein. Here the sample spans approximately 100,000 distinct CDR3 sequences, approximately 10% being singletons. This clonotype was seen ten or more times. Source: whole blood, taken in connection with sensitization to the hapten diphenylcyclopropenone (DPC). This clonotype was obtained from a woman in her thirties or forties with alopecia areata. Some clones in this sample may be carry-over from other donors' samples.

CDR3 sequence: CSATGSPRGADTQYF. The CDR3 region has the DNA TGCAGTGCTACCGGGAGCCCTCGTGGCGCAGATACGCAGTATTTT. The chain recombines TRBV20-1 with TRBJ2-3, with D perhaps matching TRBD2 (6 bases). The V gene lost 4 bases and the J gene lost 4 bases, with 18 bases spanning the gap. The CDR3 is made up of 15 amino acids. Germline CDR1 reads DFQATT; CDR2 reads SNEGSKA (reference sequence).